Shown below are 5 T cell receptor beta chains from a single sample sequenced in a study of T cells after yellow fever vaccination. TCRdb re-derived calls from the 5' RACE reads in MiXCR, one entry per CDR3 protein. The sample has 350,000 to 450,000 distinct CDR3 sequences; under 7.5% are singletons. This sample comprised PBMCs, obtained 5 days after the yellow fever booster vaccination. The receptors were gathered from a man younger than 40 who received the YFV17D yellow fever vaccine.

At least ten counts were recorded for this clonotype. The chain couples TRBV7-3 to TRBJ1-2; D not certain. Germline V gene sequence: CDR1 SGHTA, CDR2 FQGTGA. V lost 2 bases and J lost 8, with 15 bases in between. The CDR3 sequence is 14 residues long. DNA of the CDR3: TGTGCCAGCAGCTTAGGAGGAACACTCGGAGGCTACACCTTC. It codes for CASSLGGTLGGYTF.

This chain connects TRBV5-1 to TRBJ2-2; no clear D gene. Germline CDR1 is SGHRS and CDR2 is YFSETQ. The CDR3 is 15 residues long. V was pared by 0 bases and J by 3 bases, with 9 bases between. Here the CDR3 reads CASSLGHADTGELFF. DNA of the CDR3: TGCGCCAGCAGCTTGGGACATGCGGACACCGGGGAGCTGTTTTTT.

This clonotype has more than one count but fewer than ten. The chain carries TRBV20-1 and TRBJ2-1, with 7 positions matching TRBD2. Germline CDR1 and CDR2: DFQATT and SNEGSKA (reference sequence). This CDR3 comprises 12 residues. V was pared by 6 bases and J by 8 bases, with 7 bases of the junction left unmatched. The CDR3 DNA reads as TGCAGTGCCGTCGGGGGGTGGGATGAGCAGTTCTTC. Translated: CSAVGGWDEQFF.

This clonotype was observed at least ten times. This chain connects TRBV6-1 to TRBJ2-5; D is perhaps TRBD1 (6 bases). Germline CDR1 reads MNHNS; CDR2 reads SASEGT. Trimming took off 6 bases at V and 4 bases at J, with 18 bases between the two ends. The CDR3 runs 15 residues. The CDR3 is CASRDTQGFRETQYF. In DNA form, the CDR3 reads TGTGCCAGCAGAGACACTCAGGGGTTTCGAGAGACCCAGTACTTC.

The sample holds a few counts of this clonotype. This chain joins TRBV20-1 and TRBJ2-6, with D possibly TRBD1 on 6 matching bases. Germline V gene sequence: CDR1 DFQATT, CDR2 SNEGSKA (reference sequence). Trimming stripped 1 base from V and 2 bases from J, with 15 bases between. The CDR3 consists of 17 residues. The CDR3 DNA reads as TGCAGTGCTAGAGTTAGACAGGAAAGCGCTGGGGCCAACGTCCTGACTTTC. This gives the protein CSARVRQESAGANVLTF.